The next 6 T cell receptor beta chains were all read from a single sample in a study of identical twins. TCRdb reprocessed the 5' RACE reads with MiXCR, giving one entry per CDR3 protein. The sample records 470,000 or so distinct CDR3 sequences, less than 25% being singletons. These records were also assigned to another study, of T cells expressing NK-cell markers.

Sequenced input: CD4+ T cells sorted from blood. The receptor set was obtained from a woman younger than 35 in good health.

V usage is TRBV15 and J usage is TRBJ1-5, with 9 bases aligning to TRBD1. The J segment lost 4 bases and the V segment lost 4 bases, leaving 8 bases of the junction unmatched. The CDR3 runs to 16 residues. Germline assignment: CDR1 LNHNV and CDR2 YYDKDF (reference sequence). CDR3 residues: CATSIGDRATNQPQHF. DNA for the CDR3: TGTGCCACCAGCATCGGGGACAGGGCTACAAATCAGCCCCAGCATTTT.

This clonotype was found a few times. The CDR3 region is CARSIRAGVGCEQFF. CDR3 DNA: TGTGCCCGCTCTATCAGGGCGGGAGTCGGCTGTGAGCAGTTCTTC. The rearrangement links TRBV6-1 to TRBJ2-1, with 7 positions matching TRBD2. Germline V lookup: CDR1 MNHNS, CDR2 SASEGT. This CDR3 is built from 15 residues. The V segment lost 11 bases and the J segment 9 bases; nucleotides outside the gene matches: 19.

This clonotype was detected a few times. This sequence joins TRBV12-3 or TRBV12-4 and TRBJ2-2; D is unresolved. V shed 2 bases and J shed 4 bases, with 5 bases lying between them. The CDR3 extends over 13 amino acids. In DNA form, the CDR3 reads TGTGCCAGCAGTTTAATGGTCACCGGGGAGCTGTTTTTT. It is translated as CASSLMVTGELFF.

This clonotype was found a few times. V gene TRBV9 combines with J gene TRBJ2-7; no definite D call. The V end was cut by 4 bases, the J end by 7 bases, with 15 bases between. The CDR3 sequence is 13 residues long. Per the germline V gene, CDR1 is SGDLS and CDR2 is YYNGEE. Here the CDR3 reads CASSPQWVGEQYF. The CDR3 nucleotides read TGTGCCAGCAGCCCACAGTGGGTCGGAGAGCAGTACTTC. Looking up the rest from reference TRBV9 and TRBJ2-7 gives the full variable domain: DSGVTQTPKHLITATGQRVTLRCSPRSGDLSVYWYQQSLDQGLQFLIQYYNGEERAKGNILERFSAQQFPDLHSELNLSSLELGDSALYFCASSPQWVGEQYFGPGTRLTVT.

This chain links TRBV5-1 with TRBJ2-3; D is ambiguous. The germline V gene has CDR1 SGHRS and CDR2 YFSETQ. Trimming left V 4 bases short and J 3 bases short, with 15 bases between. CDR3 length: 15 residues. The CDR3 coding sequence is TGCGCCAGCAGCCCCGGGTTGGTGAGGACAGATACGCAGTATTTT. It specifies CASSPGLVRTDTQYF.

This chain uses TRBV6-1 with TRBJ2-7; D unclear. From germline, CDR1 is MNHNS and CDR2 SASEGT. V gave up 6 bases and J gave up 4 bases, with 16 bases separating them. The CDR3 extends over 14 amino acids. The CDR3 region is CASSPAGRRYEQYF. In DNA, the CDR3 is TGTGCCAGCAGCCCTGCTGGCCGGAGATACGAGCAGTACTTC.